Following are 29 T cell receptor beta chains from one sample sequenced in a study of control samples from healthy donors and cancer patients. Only in-frame clones appear in the TCRdb table, and some are missing; sequencing was by immunoSEQ multiplex PCR. The sample records almost 85,000 clones, 84% being singletons. Sequenced sample: PBMCs. These receptors originate from a man in his 60s with head and neck cancer.

V usage is TRBV10-2 and J usage is TRBJ1-4; possible D gene TRBD1, 5 bases. The ends were cut back, 6 bases at V and 8 bases at J, with 13 bases in the middle. This CDR3 region has 13 residues. Germline V CDR1 and CDR2: WSHSY, SAAADI. CDR3 in amino acids: CASRSGNEEKLFF. As DNA, the CDR3 is TGCGCCAGCAGGTCAGGGAATGAGGAAAAACTGTTTTTT.

The chain links TRBV5-1 to TRBJ2-6; perhaps TRBD1 as D (5 bases). The V end was cut by 6 bases, the J end by 2 bases, with 9 bases between. This CDR3 contains 14 residues. Germline assignment: CDR1 SGHRS and CDR2 YFSETQ. DNA for the CDR3: TGCGCCAGCACGAAGACAGCTGGGGCCAACGTCCTGACTTTC. Translation: CASTKTAGANVLTF.

This clone has a handful of counts. The chain is built from TRBV7-8 and TRBJ2-7, with no clear D. The germline V gene encodes CDR1 SGHVS and CDR2 FQNEAQ. The ends were cut back, 5 bases at V and 2 bases at J, with 10 bases in the middle. This CDR3 has 13 residues. This CDR3 is CASSRPWPYEQYF. The CDR3 coding sequence is TGTGCCAGCAGCCGACCGTGGCCCTACGAGCAGTACTTC. Full variable domain (rest looked up from reference TRBV7-8 and TRBJ2-7): GAGVSQSPRYKVAKRGQDVALRCDPISGHVSLFWYQQALGQGPEFLTYFQNEAQLDKSGLPSDRFFAERPEGSVSTLKIQRTQQEDSAVYLCASSRPWPYEQYFGPGTRLTVT.

The J gene is TRBJ1-3, the V gene TRBV19; D ambiguous. Trimming left V 5 bases short and J 2 bases short, with 25 bases between. From germline, CDR1 is LNHDA and CDR2 SQIVND (reference sequence). The CDR3 length is 19 residues. CDR3 amino acids: CASSSFGVALEIPGNTIYF. CDR3 DNA: TGTGCCAGTAGTTCCTTCGGGGTCGCGCTCGAAATCCCTGGAAACACCATATATTTT.

Only a few counts were recorded for this clone. The chain joins TRBV18 to TRBJ2-7; D is perhaps TRBD2 (5 bases). Looked up from germline, CDR1 is KGHSH and CDR2 is LQKENI. Trimming removed 2 bases from V and 6 bases from J, with 8 bases in between. The length of the CDR3 is 12 residues. CDR3 region: CASSPGESEQYF. In DNA, the CDR3 is TGTGCCAGCTCACCAGGGGAGAGCGAGCAGTACTTC.

The chain employs TRBV28 and TRBJ1-5; D gene ambiguous. This CDR3 spans 15 amino acids. The V gene's germline CDR1 is MDHEN and CDR2 SYDVKM. V was clipped by 4 bases and J by 9 bases, with 19 bases between them. This chain's CDR3 is CASSSGKNPWRPQHF. DNA of the CDR3: TGTGCCAGCAGTTCCGGAAAGAACCCGTGGAGGCCCCAGCATTTT.

J is TRBJ2-5 and V is TRBV7-9; D uncertain. Germline CDR1 is SEHNR and CDR2 is FQNEAQ (reference sequence). V lost 3 bases to trimming and J lost 2 bases, with 10 bases between them. This CDR3 has 14 residues. The DNA for the CDR3 is TGTGCCAGCAGCTTCAACAGCGCGCAAGAGACCCAGTACTTC. Its translation is CASSFNSAQETQYF.

This clone was observed a single time. The chain couples TRBV19 to TRBJ2-7; possible D gene TRBD1, 5 bases. There are 12 residues in the CDR3. V was pared by 3 bases and J by 3 bases, with 6 bases between. Germline V CDR1 and CDR2: LNHDA, SQIVND (reference sequence). CDR3 nucleotides: TGTGCCAGTAGTATGGACAACTACGAGCAGTACTTC. It is translated as CASSMDNYEQYF.

V gene TRBV3-1 (or the pseudogene TRBV3-2) combines with J gene TRBJ2-2; D unclear. Germline lookup yields CDR1 LGHDT and CDR2 YNNKEL (reference sequence). The CDR3 is made up of 15 amino acids. V was clipped by 6 bases and J by 2 bases, with 13 bases between them. CDR3 sequence reads: CASRRTDINTGELFF. CDR3 DNA: TGTGCCAGCAGGCGGACGGATATTAACACCGGGGAGCTGTTTTTT.

The rearrangement joins TRBV18 to TRBJ2-7; 13 nucleotides line up with TRBD2. The V and J ends lost 6 bases and 5 bases, in that order; junction bases with no gene match: 10. Germline CDR1 reads KGHSH; CDR2 reads LQKENI. This CDR3 has 16 residues. The CDR3 coding sequence is TGTGCCAGCTCTCTCTGGACTAGCGGGAGAGGGGACGAGCAGTACTTC. This encodes CASSLWTSGRGDEQYF.

J is TRBJ1-1 and V is TRBV6-5; 9 nucleotides align to TRBD1. The germline V gene has CDR1 MNHEY and CDR2 SVGAGI. V trimming: 7 bases; J trimming: 0 bases; junction bases outside the gene matches: 6. The length of the CDR3 is 15 residues. CDR3 in amino acids: CASKEQGALNTEAFF. Here the CDR3 DNA reads TGTGCCAGCAAAGAACAGGGGGCCTTGAACACTGAAGCTTTCTTT.

This clone was seen once. J is TRBJ1-2 and V is TRBV5-4, with 8 bases aligning to TRBD1. The V gene end was trimmed by 1 base and the J gene end by 7 bases; junction bases not matched to a gene: 6. There are 14 residues in the CDR3. CDR1 is SGHNT and CDR2 is YYREEE in the germline V gene (reference sequence). The DNA for the CDR3 is TGTGCCAGCAGCTTGCAGGGGGCCCCAGGTGGCTACACCTTC. As protein: CASSLQGAPGGYTF. Based on the CDR3 plus reference TRBV5-4 and TRBJ1-2, the full variable domain is ETGVTQSPTHLIKTRGQQVTLRCSSQSGHNTVSWYQQALGQGPQFIFQYYREEENGRGNFPPRFSGLQFPNYSSELNVNALELDDSALYLCASSLQGAPGGYTFGSGTRLTVV.

V and J are TRBV3-1 (or the pseudogene TRBV3-2) and TRBJ2-3; D is ambiguous. V was trimmed by 4 bases and J by 2 bases, leaving 13 bases between them. Germline lookup yields CDR1 LGHDT and CDR2 YNNKEL (reference sequence). The CDR3 spans 15 residues. The CDR3 DNA follows: TGTGCCAGCAGCCCCCTAGGCGGTCTCACAGATACGCAGTATTTT. Protein product: CASSPLGGLTDTQYF.

The rearrangement uses TRBV24-1 and TRBJ2-3, with a tentative D call TRBD2 (5 bases). Trimming took 1 base from V and 0 from J, leaving 7 bases between them. The CDR3 is 15 residues long. Germline V CDR1 and CDR2: KGHDR, SFDVKD. CDR3 nucleotide sequence: TGTGCCACCAGTGATTTCAGAGGGAGCACAGATACGCAGTATTTT. Translated: CATSDFRGSTDTQYF.

This rearrangement joins TRBV19 to TRBJ2-5; 7 bases map to TRBD1. The CDR3 sequence is 15 residues long. Germline V gene data show CDR1 as LNHDA and CDR2 as SQIVND (reference sequence). Germline trimming cut 6 bases from V and 2 bases from J; bases unmatched to any gene: 9. The CDR3 coding sequence is TGTGCCAGTAGCCTCCGGGACAGATCACAAGAGACCCAGTACTTC. It encodes CASSLRDRSQETQYF.

This sequence joins TRBV18 and TRBJ1-2, with 8 bases lining up with TRBD1. Germline lookup yields CDR1 KGHSH and CDR2 LQKENI. J was trimmed by 3 bases and V by 3 bases; bases with no gene match: 15. CDR3 length: 18 residues. CDR3 nucleotide sequence: TGTGCCAGCTCACCTCCGGGGGCAGGGGGCCGGTCGGACTATGGCTACACCTTC. Amino acid sequence: CASSPPGAGGRSDYGYTF.

The CDR3 sequence: CASSQTGYGYTF. The CDR3, as DNA: TGTGCCAGCAGCCAAACAGGGTATGGCTACACCTTC. V gene TRBV3-1 (or the pseudogene TRBV3-2) combines with J gene TRBJ1-2; the D gene is possibly TRBD1 (6 bases). The CDR3 has 12 residues. Germline CDR1 LGHDT, CDR2 YNNKEL (reference sequence). V was trimmed by 2 bases and J by 5 bases, leaving 6 bases between them.

This clone was detected only a few times. The V call is TRBV5-4, the J call TRBJ2-1, with TRBD2 matching 11 bases. V lost 4 bases to trimming and J lost 1 base; unmatched junction nucleotides: 4. The CDR3 covers 16 residues. CDR1 is SGHNT, CDR2 YYREEE, per germline (reference sequence). CDR3 amino acids: CASSNLAGGSYNEQFF. In DNA, the CDR3 is TGTGCCAGCAGCAATTTAGCGGGAGGGTCCTACAATGAGCAGTTCTTC.

V usage is TRBV7-9 and J usage is TRBJ1-2; no reliable D call. Trimming removed 5 bases from V and 3 bases from J, with 10 bases in between. CDR1 and CDR2 (germline): SEHNR, FQNEAQ (reference sequence). The CDR3 runs to 13 residues. The CDR3 region has the DNA TGTGCCAGCAGCCCTCGGTCGGACTATGGCTACACCTTC. Translated: CASSPRSDYGYTF.

Regarding this clone: One junction end disagrees with the germline gene, perhaps due to a read error. This sequence joins TRBV7-7 and TRBJ2-1, with no clear D. This CDR3 is 14 amino acids long. The germline V gene encodes CDR1 SSHAT and CDR2 FNYEAQ (reference sequence). CDR3 protein: CASSLEGSSGEQFF. The CDR3 DNA sequence: TGTGCTAGCAGCTTAGAAGGAAGCTCAGGCGAGCAGTTCTTC.

The V gene is TRBV7-9, the J gene TRBJ2-7; D is tentatively TRBD1 or TRBD2 (6 bases each). There are 14 residues in the CDR3. Per the germline V gene, CDR1 is SEHNR and CDR2 is FQNEAQ (reference sequence). Trimming pared 2 bases from V and 8 bases from J, leaving 16 bases between. For the CDR3, the DNA is TGTGCCAGCAGCTTATCGGGAGCGGACAGTAAGCAGTACTTC. It yields the protein CASSLSGADSKQYF.

This clone has just a few counts. The chain employs TRBV30 and TRBJ1-2; D is unresolved. The V gene lost 3 bases and the J gene lost 2 bases, with 16 bases spanning the gap. The CDR3 has 15 residues. Germline loops: CDR1 GTSNPN, CDR2 SVGIG (reference sequence). The CDR3 reads CAWRSWRGQNYGYTF. The CDR3 bases are TGTGCCTGGAGGAGCTGGCGGGGTCAGAACTATGGCTACACCTTC.

This rearrangement joins TRBV30 to TRBJ2-7; tentatively, D is TRBD1 (6 bases). Trimming took 3 bases from V and 0 from J, leaving 12 bases between them. This CDR3 contains 14 residues. Looked up from germline, CDR1 is GTSNPN and CDR2 is SVGIG (reference sequence). The chain's CDR3 is CAWRPRDISYEQYF. CDR3 nucleotide sequence: TGTGCCTGGAGGCCACGGGACATCTCCTACGAGCAGTACTTC.

The CDR3 is CATSSLQGGVGEKLFF. CDR3 sequence (DNA): TGTGCCACCAGCAGTCTCCAGGGTGGGGTTGGTGAAAAACTGTTTTTT. The chain employs TRBV15 and TRBJ1-4, with D possibly TRBD1 on 5 matching bases. Looked up from germline, CDR1 is LNHNV and CDR2 is YYDKDF (reference sequence). This CDR3 has 16 residues. V was cut by 3 bases and J by 7 bases, with 18 bases left in between.

The chain couples TRBV19 to TRBJ2-5; possible D gene TRBD1, 5 bases. Between the trimmed V and J ends, which lost 7 bases and 1 base, there was a span of 10 bases. The CDR3 is 13 amino acids. Looked up from germline, CDR1 is LNHDA and CDR2 is SQIVND (reference sequence). The CDR3 coding sequence is TGTGCCAGTAACGACAGACCCCAAGAGACCCAGTACTTC. Protein: CASNDRPQETQYF. The full variable domain, in which reference TRBV19 and TRBJ2-5 provide the parts outside the CDR3, is DGGITQSPKYLFRKEGQNVTLSCEQNLNHDAMYWYRQDPGQGLRLIYYSQIVNDFQKGDIAEGYSVSREKKESFPLTVTSAQKNPTAFYLCASNDRPQETQYFGPGTRLLVL.

The chain has TRBV14 and TRBJ2-6, with D perhaps being TRBD1 or TRBD2 (5 bases each). The CDR3 is 20 residues long. V gave up 0 bases and J gave up 3 bases, with 21 bases separating them. Germline CDR1 is SGHDN and CDR2 is FVKESK. CDR3 loop: CASSQEVRSEGSRGANVLTF. The CDR3 DNA reads as TGTGCCAGCAGCCAAGAAGTTAGGTCAGAGGGGAGTCGTGGGGCCAACGTCCTGACTTTC.

The chain has TRBV3-1 (or the pseudogene TRBV3-2) and TRBJ1-1; a weak D match, TRBD1 (5 bases). The CDR3 loop spans 14 amino acids. Trimming cost V 5 bases and J 4 bases, with 14 bases left between them. From germline, CDR1 is LGHDT and CDR2 YNNKEL (reference sequence). CDR3 residues: CASSRAEGFTEAFF. CDR3 sequence (DNA): TGTGCCAGCAGCAGGGCAGAGGGGTTCACTGAAGCTTTCTTT.

This chain links TRBV19 with TRBJ2-3, with unresolved D. Trimming shortened V by 9 bases and J by 2 bases, and 15 bases separated the two germline ends. CDR1 LNHDA and CDR2 SQIVND come from the germline V gene (reference sequence). The CDR3 extends over 14 amino acids. In nucleotides, the CDR3 is TGTGCCAGCACCGGATGGCCCCACACAGATACGCAGTATTTT. Translating gives CASTGWPHTDTQYF. Using reference TRBV19 and TRBJ2-3 for the parts outside the CDR3, the full variable domain is DGGITQSPKYLFRKEGQNVTLSCEQNLNHDAMYWYRQDPGQGLRLIYYSQIVNDFQKGDIAEGYSVSREKKESFPLTVTSAQKNPTAFYLCASTGWPHTDTQYFGPGTRLTVL.

This clone has only one observation. The V gene is TRBV29-1, the J gene TRBJ1-2, with 10 nucleotides matching TRBD1. This CDR3 has 14 residues. Germline-derived CDR1 and CDR2 are SQVTM and ANQGSEA. Unmatched junction bases numbered 8, after V lost 6 bases and J lost 4 bases. The CDR3 reads CSVGKTGGAYGYTF. The DNA for the CDR3 is TGCAGCGTCGGAAAGACAGGGGGCGCCTATGGCTACACCTTC.